The clone carrying this TCR beta chain came up a few times. CDR1 SGHTA and CDR2 FQGNSA come from the germline V gene. This CDR3 has 14 residues. Trimming took off 5 bases at V and 2 bases at J, with 13 bases between the two ends. One entry per CDR3 protein, called by TCRdb with MiXCR from the 5' RACE reads. The table lists hundreds of thousands of distinct CDR3 sequences, approximately 9% of them singletons, with 0.98% in the top ten. This entry belongs to a study of identical twins. The data also belong to a second study, concerning yellow fever vaccine responses in identical twins.

Material for sequencing was PBMCs. This TCR was recovered from a young woman in good health. The chain has TRBV7-2 and TRBJ2-7, with D possibly TRBD1 on 6 matching bases. CDR3 amino acids: CASSRTTGAYEQYF. The DNA for the CDR3 is TGTGCCAGCAGCCGAACGACAGGAGCCTACGAGCAGTACTTC.